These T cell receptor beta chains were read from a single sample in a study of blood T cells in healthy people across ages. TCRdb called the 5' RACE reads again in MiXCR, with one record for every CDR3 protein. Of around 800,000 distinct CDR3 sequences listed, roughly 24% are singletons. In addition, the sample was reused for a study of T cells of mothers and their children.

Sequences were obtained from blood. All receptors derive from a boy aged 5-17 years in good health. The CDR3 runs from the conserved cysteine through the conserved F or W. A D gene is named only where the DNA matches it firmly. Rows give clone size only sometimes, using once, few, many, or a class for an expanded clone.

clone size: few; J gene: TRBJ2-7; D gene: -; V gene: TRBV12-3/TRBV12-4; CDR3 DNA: TGTGCCAGCAGTTCCGGGGACTGGGGATACGAGCAGTACTTC; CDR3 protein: CASSSGDWGYEQYF
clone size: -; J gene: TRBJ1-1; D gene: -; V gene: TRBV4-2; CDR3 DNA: TGTGCCAGCAGCCAAGGTCGGGTTGTCATGAACACTGAAGCTTTCTTT; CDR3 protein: CASSQGRVVMNTEAFF
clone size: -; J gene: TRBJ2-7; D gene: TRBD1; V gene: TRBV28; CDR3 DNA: TGTGCCAGCAGATCACCGGGACAGTCTATCTCCTACGAGCAGTACTTC; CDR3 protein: CASRSPGQSISYEQYF
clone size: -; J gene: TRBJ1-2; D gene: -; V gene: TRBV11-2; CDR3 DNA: TGTGCCAGCAGCCTAAGCCCTTACAATGGCTACACCTTC; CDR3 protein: CASSLSPYNGYTF
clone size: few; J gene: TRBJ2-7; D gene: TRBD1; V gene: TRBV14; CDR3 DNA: TGTGCCAGCAGCCAGACAGGGGGTGTCTCCTACGAGCAGTACTTC; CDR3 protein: CASSQTGGVSYEQYF
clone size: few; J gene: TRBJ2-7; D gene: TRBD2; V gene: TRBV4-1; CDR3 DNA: TGCGCCAGCAGCCAGGGACTAGCGGGGGGGAGTTCCTACGAGCAGTACTTC; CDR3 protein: CASSQGLAGGSSYEQYF
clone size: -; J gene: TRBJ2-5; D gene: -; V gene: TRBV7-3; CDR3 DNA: TGTGCCAGCAGCTTATTTGGGGGCCCCGGGGGGGAGACCCAGTACTTC; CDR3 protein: CASSLFGGPGGETQYF
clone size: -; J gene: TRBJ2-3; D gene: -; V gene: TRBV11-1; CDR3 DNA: TGTGCCAGCAGCCCGAAGGACAGGAGGGGGTATACGCAGTATTTT; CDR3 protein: CASSPKDRRGYTQYF
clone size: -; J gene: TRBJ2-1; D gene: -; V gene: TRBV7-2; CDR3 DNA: TGTGCCAGCAGCCCATGGGGACTTGGGGGGAGCTCCTACAATGAGCAGTTCTTC; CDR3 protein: CASSPWGLGGSSYNEQFF
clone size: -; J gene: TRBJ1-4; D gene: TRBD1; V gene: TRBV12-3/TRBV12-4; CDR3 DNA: TGTGCCAGCAGTGGAAGACAGGGGGCTAATGAAAAACTGTTTTTT; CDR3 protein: CASSGRQGANEKLFF
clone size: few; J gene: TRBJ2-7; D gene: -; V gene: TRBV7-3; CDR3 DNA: TGTGCCAGCAGCTTAAACCCCACCTACGAGCAGTACTTC; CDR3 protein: CASSLNPTYEQYF
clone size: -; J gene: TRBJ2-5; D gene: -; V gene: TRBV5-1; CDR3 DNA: TGCGCCAGCAGCTTGTGGCAGGTTGGGGAGACCCAGTACTTC; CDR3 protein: CASSLWQVGETQYF
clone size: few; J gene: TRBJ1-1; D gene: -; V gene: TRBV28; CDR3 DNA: TGTGCCAGCAGTTTACCTTTAAACACTGAAGCTTTCTTT; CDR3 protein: CASSLPLNTEAFF
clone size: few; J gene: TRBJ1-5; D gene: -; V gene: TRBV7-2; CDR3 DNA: TGTGCCAGCAGCTTAGCGTTGACAGAAGATAGCAATCAGCCCCAGCATTTT; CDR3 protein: CASSLALTEDSNQPQHF
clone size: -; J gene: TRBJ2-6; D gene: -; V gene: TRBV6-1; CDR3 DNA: TGTGCCAGCAGTCAACCCTCGGTCTGGGGGGCCAACGTCCTGACTTTC; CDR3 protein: CASSQPSVWGANVLTF
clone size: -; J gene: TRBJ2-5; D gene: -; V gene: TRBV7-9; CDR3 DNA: TGTGCCAGCAGCTTAGCGCCCGCGTACCAAGAGACCCAGTACTTC; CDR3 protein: CASSLAPAYQETQYF
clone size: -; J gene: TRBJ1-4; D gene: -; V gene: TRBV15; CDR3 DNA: TGTGCCACCAGCAGAGATACGGGACCGATTAATGAAAAACTGTTTTTT; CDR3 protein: CATSRDTGPINEKLFF
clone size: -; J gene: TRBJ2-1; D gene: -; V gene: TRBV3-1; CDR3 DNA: TGTGCCAGCAGCCAAGAGGAGGTCTCCTACAATGAGCAGTTCTTC; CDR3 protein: CASSQEEVSYNEQFF
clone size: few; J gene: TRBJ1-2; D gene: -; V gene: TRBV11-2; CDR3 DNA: TGTGCCAGCAGCTTTGGACAGAGTTACTATGGCTACACCTTC; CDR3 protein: CASSFGQSYYGYTF
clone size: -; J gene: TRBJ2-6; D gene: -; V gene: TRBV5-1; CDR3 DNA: TGCGCCAGCAGCTTCGGACAAACCTCTGGGGCCAACGTCCTGACTTTC; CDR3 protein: CASSFGQTSGANVLTF
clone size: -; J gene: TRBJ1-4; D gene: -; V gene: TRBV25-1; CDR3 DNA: TGTGCCAGCAGTCGCCGTGAAAAACTGTTTTTT; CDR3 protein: CASSRREKLFF
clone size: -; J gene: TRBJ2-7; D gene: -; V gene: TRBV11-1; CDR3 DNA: TGTGCCAGCAGCTTTGAAGGGAGCCCCTACGAGCAGTACTTC; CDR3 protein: CASSFEGSPYEQYF
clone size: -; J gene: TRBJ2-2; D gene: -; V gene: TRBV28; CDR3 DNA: TGTGCCAGCAGTCCCCACGCCCCCACCGGGGAGCTGTTTTTT; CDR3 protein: CASSPHAPTGELFF
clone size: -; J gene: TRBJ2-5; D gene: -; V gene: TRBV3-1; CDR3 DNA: TGTGCCAGCAGCCAAGGATTTAGCGACGAGACCCAGTACTTC; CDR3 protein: CASSQGFSDETQYF
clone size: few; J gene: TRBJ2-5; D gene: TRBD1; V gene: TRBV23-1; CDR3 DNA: TGCGCCAGCAGTCAATCCTGGGACAGGGCCGAAGAGACCCAGTACTTC; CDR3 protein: CASSQSWDRAEETQYF
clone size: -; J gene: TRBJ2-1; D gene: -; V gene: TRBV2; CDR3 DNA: TGTGCCAGCAGTGAAGCCCAACAGGGATCCTACAATGAGCAGTTCTTC; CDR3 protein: CASSEAQQGSYNEQFF
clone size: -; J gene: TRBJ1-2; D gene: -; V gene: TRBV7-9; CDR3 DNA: TGTGCCAGCAGCCCGGGCAGAATGGATGGCTACACCTTC; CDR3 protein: CASSPGRMDGYTF
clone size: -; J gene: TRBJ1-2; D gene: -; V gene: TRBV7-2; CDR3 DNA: TGTGCCAGCAGCCGGGGGAGGGACCTCGGCTACACCTTC; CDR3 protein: CASSRGRDLGYTF